The 30 T cell receptor beta chains listed next were all sequenced from one sample in a study of blood T cell repertoires in COVID-19. Assay used: immunoSEQ multiplex PCR; TCRdb lists only in-frame clones, some missing. The data hold approximately 57,000 clones, with almost 85% observed a single time. Sequencing input: peripheral blood. Receptors originate from a woman of 80 years or more with acute or convalescent COVID-19.

This clone was seen only a few times. V is TRBV9 and J is TRBJ2-7; a possible D gene is TRBD2 (5 bases). Trimming took 2 bases from V and 2 from J, leaving 17 bases between them. The CDR3 totals 16 residues. CDR1 and CDR2 (germline): SGDLS, YYNGEE. CDR3 in amino acids: CASSVPRGDLAYEQYF. The DNA of the CDR3 is TGTGCCAGCAGCGTTCCACGGGGAGACCTGGCCTACGAGCAGTACTTC.

The chain employs TRBV18 and TRBJ2-7; possible D gene TRBD2, 7 bases. This CDR3 spans 15 amino acids. CDR1 and CDR2 (germline): KGHSH, LQKENI. V was shortened by 0 bases and J by 0 bases, with 9 bases between the two germline ends. The CDR3 coding sequence is TGTGCCAGCTCACCACCGGGAGGGGGCTCCTACGAGCAGTACTTC. Amino acids: CASSPPGGGSYEQYF. The complete variable domain, with remaining parts taken from reference TRBV18 and TRBJ2-7, reads NAGVMQNPRHLVRRRGQEARLRCSPMKGHSHVYWYRQLPEEGLKFMVYLQKENIIDESGMPKERFSAEFPKEGPSILRIQQVVRGDSAAYFCASSPPGGGSYEQYFGPGTRLTVT.

This clone was counted between two and nine times. The CDR3 DNA sequence: TGTGCCAGCAGTTTTTTGGGGCTCGGTCAGCCCCAGCATTTT. Encoded protein: CASSFLGLGQPQHF. The chain carries TRBV6-2 or TRBV6-3 and TRBJ1-5, with D possibly being TRBD1 (5 bases). Trimming left V 4 bases short and J 6 bases short, with 13 bases between. The CDR3 length is 14 residues. CDR1 MNHEY and CDR2 SVGEGT come from the germline V gene.

V and J are TRBV3-1 (or the pseudogene TRBV3-2) and TRBJ2-7; no clear D gene. The CDR3 spans 12 residues. V was cut by 0 bases and J by 11 bases, with 11 bases left in between. Germline V gives CDR1 LGHDT, CDR2 YNNKEL (reference sequence). The CDR3 coding sequence is TGTGCCAGCAGCCAAGAAGCAGGCAAAGAGTACTTC. This encodes CASSQEAGKEYF.

Only one count was recorded for this clone. The rearrangement links TRBV7-6 to TRBJ1-1, with no clear D. The CDR3 consists of 13 residues. CDR1 and CDR2 from the germline V gene are SGHVS and FNYEAQ. The ends were cut back, 1 base at V and 4 bases at J, with 7 bases in the middle. The CDR3 DNA follows: TGTGCCAGCAGCTTAGAACGACTCACTGAAGCTTTCTTT. Translating it yields CASSLERLTEAFF.

The chain joins TRBV25-1 to TRBJ2-5; no firm D call. This CDR3 has 16 residues. Germline assignment: CDR1 MGHDK and CDR2 SYGVNS. Trimming removed 2 bases at V and 4 bases at J, with 17 bases between. The CDR3 loop reads CASSEPARVVSETQYF. CDR3 bases: TGTGCCAGCAGTGAACCCGCTAGAGTGGTGTCAGAGACCCAGTACTTC.

The chain joins TRBV2 to TRBJ2-1, with TRBD2 matching 11 bases. This CDR3 comprises 15 residues. V lost 4 bases and J lost 5; bases outside the gene matches: 4. The germline V gene encodes CDR1 SNHLY and CDR2 FYNNEI. DNA of the CDR3: TGTGCCAGCAGTGCGACTAGCGGGGACAACAATGAGCAGTTCTTC. This sequence encodes CASSATSGDNNEQFF.

The rearrangement links TRBV2 to TRBJ2-5; 11 nucleotides line up with TRBD2. V shed 11 bases and J 5 bases; nucleotides not matched to a gene: 4. CDR3 size: 12 residues. The V gene's germline CDR1 is SNHLY and CDR2 FYNNEI. CDR3 residues: CAASGRKETQYF. DNA of the CDR3: TGTGCCGCTAGCGGGAGGAAGGAGACCCAGTACTTC.

V is TRBV10-1 and J is TRBJ2-7; weak D call: TRBD2 (5 bases). The CDR3 length is 11 residues. CDR1 is WNHNN, CDR2 SYGVQD, per germline (reference sequence). V was pared by 8 bases and J by 6 bases, with 11 bases between. For the CDR3, the DNA is TGCGCCAGCGGCAGCGGCATCGAGCAGTACTTC. It specifies CASGSGIEQYF.

This clone was picked up one time. This chain links TRBV7-2 with TRBJ1-6; 11 bases are shared with TRBD1. The germline V gene encodes CDR1 SGHTA and CDR2 FQGNSA. The CDR3 spans 14 residues. V shed 4 bases and J 7 bases; nucleotides not matched to a gene: 0. The CDR3 loop reads CASSWDRGNSPLHF. The CDR3 DNA reads as TGTGCCAGCAGCTGGGACAGGGGGAATTCACCCCTCCACTTT.

The gene calls are TRBV27 and TRBJ2-7; TRBD1 matches at 7 bases. The CDR3 loop spans 12 amino acids. The germline CDR1 and CDR2 sequences are MNHEY and SMNVEV (reference sequence). V gave up 5 bases and J gave up 13 bases; unmatched junction bases: 11. The CDR3 here is CASSLWGTEYYF. CDR3 DNA sequence: TGTGCCAGCAGTCTATGGGGGACAGAGTACTACTTC.

The chain couples TRBV19 to TRBJ1-1; no reliable D call. This CDR3 is 13 amino acids long. Germline V gene sequence: CDR1 LNHDA, CDR2 SQIVND (reference sequence). V dropped 2 bases and J dropped 0 bases, with 4 bases sitting between them. The CDR3, as DNA: TGTGCCAGTAGTATACAGATGAACACTGAAGCTTTCTTT. Its translation is CASSIQMNTEAFF.

The chain links TRBV3-1 (or the pseudogene TRBV3-2) to TRBJ2-1, with D perhaps matching TRBD2 (7 bases). V gave up 4 bases and J gave up 6 bases, with 16 bases separating them. Germline CDR1 reads LGHDT; CDR2 reads YNNKEL (reference sequence). The CDR3 totals 15 residues. CDR3 in amino acids: CASSPPLGGGNEQFF. For the CDR3, the DNA is TGTGCCAGCAGCCCACCCCTAGGGGGGGGCAATGAGCAGTTCTTC.

The chain is built from TRBV10-2 and TRBJ1-2; D might be TRBD1 (5 bases). The CDR3 covers 15 residues. Per germline, CDR1 WSHSY and CDR2 SAAADI. Trimming left V 2 bases short and J 3 bases short, with 13 bases between. The CDR3 loop reads CASSEHLLGDYGYTF. The CDR3 coding sequence is TGCGCCAGCAGTGAGCATTTGTTAGGGGACTATGGCTACACCTTC.

This sequence joins TRBV7-6 and TRBJ1-1; D might be TRBD1 (5 bases). Germline V gene lookup returns CDR1 SGHVS and CDR2 FNYEAQ. CDR3 length: 13 amino acids. Deletions cut 2 bases from V and 1 base from J, with 5 bases between. CDR3 nucleotides: TGTGCCAGCAGCTTACAGGGGAACACTGAAGCTTTCTTT. Translating it yields CASSLQGNTEAFF.

This chain uses TRBV28 with TRBJ2-1; D is possibly TRBD1 (5 bases). The CDR3 consists of 11 residues. Trimming stripped 8 bases from V and 8 bases from J, with 10 bases between. Germline CDR1 MDHEN, CDR2 SYDVKM. The CDR3 coding sequence is TGTGCCAGCGGTCAGGGCCATGAGCAGTTCTTC. This encodes CASGQGHEQFF. Variable domain in full (rest from reference TRBV28 and TRBJ2-1): DVKVTQSSRYLVKRTGEKVFLECVQDMDHENMFWYRQDPGLGLRLIYFSYDVKMKEKGDIPEGYSVSREKKERFSLILESASTNQTSMYLCASGQGHEQFFGPGTRLTVL.

This sequence joins TRBV5-1 and TRBJ2-2; D ambiguous. The germline V gene encodes CDR1 SGHRS and CDR2 YFSETQ. Between the trimmed V and J ends, which lost 0 bases and 0 bases, there was a span of 9 bases. The CDR3 is 16 residues long. The CDR3 DNA is TGCGCCAGCAGCTTGGTGGGCACAACGAACACCGGGGAGCTGTTTTTT. Translating it yields CASSLVGTTNTGELFF.

The chain couples TRBV4-2 to TRBJ2-5; perhaps TRBD1 as D (6 bases). The CDR3 has 16 residues. Trimming cost V 0 bases and J 2 bases, with 13 bases left between them. The germline CDR1 and CDR2 sequences are LGHNA and YNFKEQ. CDR3 sequence: CASSQDRGQKQETQYF. DNA for the CDR3: TGTGCCAGCAGCCAAGATCGCGGACAGAAACAAGAGACCCAGTACTTC.

V and J are TRBV7-2 and TRBJ2-4; 8 nucleotides agree with TRBD1. V gave up 6 bases and J gave up 5 bases; unmatched junction bases: 6. CDR3 length: 14 amino acids. Germline V gene sequence: CDR1 SGHTA, CDR2 FQGNSA. The CDR3 protein is CASRLPTGENIQYF. CDR3 nucleotide sequence: TGTGCCAGCAGACTCCCGACAGGGGAAAACATTCAGTACTTC. Full variable domain (outside the CDR3, taken from reference TRBV7-2 and TRBJ2-4): GAGVSQSPSNKVTEKGKDVELRCDPISGHTALYWYRQSLGQGLEFLIYFQGNSAPDKSGLPSDRFSAERTGGSVSTLTIQRTQQEDSAVYLCASRLPTGENIQYFGAGTRLSVL.

To note about this clone: The junction does not match germline at one end; this may be a read error. The chain couples TRBV6-1 to TRBJ1-1; tentative D call: TRBD1 (6 bases). The CDR3 is 13 amino acids. Germline lookup yields CDR1 MNHNS and CDR2 SASEGT. The CDR3 region has the DNA TGTGCCAGCAGTGAAACGCGCCCCAGGGGCTCAAGGTTT. This codes for CASSETRPRGSRF.

This clone was counted a single time. V and J are TRBV9 and TRBJ2-6; 7 bases are a match to TRBD1. Germline V lookup: CDR1 SGDLS, CDR2 YYNGEE. Losses at the gene ends were 0 bases for V and 1 base for J; bases not matched to a gene: 13. The CDR3 covers 20 residues. The CDR3 loop reads CASSVGGGRGVVSGANVLTF. The CDR3 coding sequence is TGTGCCAGCAGCGTAGGAGGGGGCCGCGGAGTGGTGTCTGGGGCCAACGTCCTGACTTTC.

The chain joins TRBV10-3 to TRBJ2-1, with 13 bases matching TRBD2. Trimming removed 5 bases from V and 6 bases from J; junction bases left unmatched: 4. CDR1 and CDR2 from the germline V gene are ENHRY and SYGVKD. CDR3 length: 15 residues. CDR3 sequence reads: CAISRLAGGSNEQFF. CDR3 nucleotide sequence: TGTGCCATCAGTAGACTAGCGGGGGGTTCCAATGAGCAGTTCTTC.

The CDR3 DNA reads TGTGCCAGCAGCGCGGGACTAGCGGGGGGTGTCGGTGAGACCCAGTACTTC. Translated, it gives CASSAGLAGGVGETQYF. The chain couples TRBV5-4 to TRBJ2-5, with TRBD2 matching over 15 bases. Unmatched junction bases numbered 9, after V lost 4 bases and J lost 5 bases. This CDR3 comprises 17 residues. CDR1 and CDR2 (germline): SGHNT, YYREEE (reference sequence).

J is TRBJ2-7 and V is TRBV5-1; possibly TRBD2 for D (5 bases). Trimming shortened V by 5 bases and J by 3 bases, and 21 bases separated the two germline ends. This CDR3 contains 16 residues. CDR1 SGHRS and CDR2 YFSETQ come from the germline V gene. CDR3 nucleotides: TGCGCCAGCAGGGGCGGGCCAGGAACAGTCGGCTACGAGCAGTACTTC. This encodes CASRGGPGTVGYEQYF. Filled out from reference TRBV5-1 and TRBJ2-7, the complete variable domain reads KAGVTQTPRYLIKTRGQQVTLSCSPISGHRSVSWYQQTPGQGLQFLFEYFSETQRNKGNFPGRFSGRQFSNSRSEMNVSTLELGDSALYLCASRGGPGTVGYEQYFGPGTRLTVT.

V gene TRBV9 combines with J gene TRBJ1-4; D remains unclear. Germline V gene sequence: CDR1 SGDLS, CDR2 YYNGEE. The CDR3 runs to 14 residues. The germline V and J ends were trimmed by 3 bases and 8 bases, with 14 bases remaining between them. DNA of the CDR3: TGTGCCAGCAGCGCCGGGGTGTTCCAGGAAAAACTGTTTTTT. Encoded protein: CASSAGVFQEKLFF.

The chain couples TRBV10-3 to TRBJ2-7; no reliable D call. The germline CDR1 and CDR2 sequences are ENHRY and SYGVKD. Trimming shortened V by 6 bases and J by 5 bases, and 8 bases separated the two germline ends. The CDR3 length is 11 residues. CDR3 amino acids: CAIRGLDEQYF. In DNA, the CDR3 is TGTGCCATCAGGGGTCTAGACGAGCAGTACTTC.

The chain uses TRBV10-2 and TRBJ1-6; D call uncertain. The germline CDR1 and CDR2 sequences are WSHSY and SAAADI. V dropped 3 bases and J dropped 0 bases, with 6 bases sitting between them. The CDR3 extends over 15 amino acids. The CDR3 loop is CASSDESSYNSPLHF. DNA for the CDR3: TGCGCCAGCAGTGATGAGAGCTCCTATAATTCACCCCTCCACTTT.

The chain combines TRBV7-8 with TRBJ1-6, with 7 positions matching TRBD1. The CDR3 runs 17 residues. Per the germline V gene, CDR1 is SGHVS and CDR2 is FQNEAQ. J gave up 7 bases and V 6 bases, and 15 bases lay outside the gene matches. CDR3 DNA: TGTGCCAGCAGACCTACACCCGGACAGGCCAGGAATTCACCCCTCCACTTT. This encodes CASRPTPGQARNSPLHF.

The CDR3 is CASSPPGLAGLNEQFF. CDR3 bases: TGTGCCAGCAGCCCTCCGGGACTAGCGGGTCTTAATGAGCAGTTCTTC. The chain is built from TRBV16 and TRBJ2-1; 12 nucleotides line up with TRBD2. Per germline, CDR1 KGHSY and CDR2 FQNENV. Unmatched junction bases numbered 8, after V lost 4 bases and J lost 7 bases. This CDR3 is 16 amino acids long.

The chain has TRBV27 and TRBJ2-1; D is possibly TRBD2 (6 bases). V was pared by 5 bases and J by 5 bases, with 19 bases between. The length of the CDR3 is 16 residues. CDR1 and CDR2 (germline): MNHEY, SMNVEV (reference sequence). The CDR3 bases are TGTGCCAGCAGTCCTCCCCGGGACTTGCGGGACAATGAGCAGTTCTTC. Translated, it gives CASSPPRDLRDNEQFF.